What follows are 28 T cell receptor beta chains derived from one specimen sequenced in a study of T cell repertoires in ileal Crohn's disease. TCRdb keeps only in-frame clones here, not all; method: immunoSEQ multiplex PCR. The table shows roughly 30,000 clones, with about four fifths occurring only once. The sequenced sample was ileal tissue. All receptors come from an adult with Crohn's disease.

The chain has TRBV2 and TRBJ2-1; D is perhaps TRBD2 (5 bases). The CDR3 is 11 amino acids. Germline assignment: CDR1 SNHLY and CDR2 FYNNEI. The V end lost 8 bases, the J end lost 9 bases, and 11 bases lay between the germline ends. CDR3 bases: TGTGCCAGCGGGGTTGGGAGTGAGCAGTTCTTC. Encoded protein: CASGVGSEQFF.

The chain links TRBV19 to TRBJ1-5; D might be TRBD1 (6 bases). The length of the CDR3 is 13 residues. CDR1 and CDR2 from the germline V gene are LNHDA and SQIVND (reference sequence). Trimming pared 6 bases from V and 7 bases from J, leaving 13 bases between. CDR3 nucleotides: TGTGCCAGTAGCGCAGGGGCCGAGCAGCCCCAGCATTTT. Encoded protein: CASSAGAEQPQHF.

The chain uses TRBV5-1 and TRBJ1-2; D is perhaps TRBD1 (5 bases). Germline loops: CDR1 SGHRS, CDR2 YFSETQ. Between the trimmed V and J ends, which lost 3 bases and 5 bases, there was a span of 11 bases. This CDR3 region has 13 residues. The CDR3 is CASSYSGGYGYTF. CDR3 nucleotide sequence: TGCGCCAGCAGCTACTCGGGGGGATATGGCTACACCTTC.

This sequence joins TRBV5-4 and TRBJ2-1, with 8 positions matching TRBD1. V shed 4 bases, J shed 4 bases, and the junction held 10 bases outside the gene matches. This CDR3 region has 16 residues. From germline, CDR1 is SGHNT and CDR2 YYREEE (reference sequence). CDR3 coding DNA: TGTGCCAGCAGCCTACCCATCAGGGACAGGTACAATGAGCAGTTCTTC. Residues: CASSLPIRDRYNEQFF.

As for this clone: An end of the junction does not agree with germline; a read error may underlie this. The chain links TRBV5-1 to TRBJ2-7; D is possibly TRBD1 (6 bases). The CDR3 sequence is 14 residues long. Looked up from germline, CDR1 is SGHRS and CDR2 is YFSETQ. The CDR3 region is CASRLAGDVYEQYF. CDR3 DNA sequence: TGCGCCAGCAGGTTGGCAGGGGATGTCTACGAGCAGTACTTC. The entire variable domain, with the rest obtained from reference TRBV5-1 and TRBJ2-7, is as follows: KAGVTQTPRYLIKTRGQQVTLSCSPISGHRSVSWYQQTPGQGLQFLFEYFSETQRNKGNFPGRFSGRQFSNSRSEMNVSTLELGDSALYLCASRLAGDVYEQYFGPGTRLTVT.

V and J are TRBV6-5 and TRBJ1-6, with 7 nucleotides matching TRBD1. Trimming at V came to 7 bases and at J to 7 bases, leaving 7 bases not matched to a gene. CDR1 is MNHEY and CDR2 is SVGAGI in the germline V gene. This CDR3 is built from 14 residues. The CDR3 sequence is CASKPTGPNSPLHF. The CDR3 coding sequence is TGTGCCAGCAAGCCGACAGGGCCCAATTCACCCCTCCACTTT.

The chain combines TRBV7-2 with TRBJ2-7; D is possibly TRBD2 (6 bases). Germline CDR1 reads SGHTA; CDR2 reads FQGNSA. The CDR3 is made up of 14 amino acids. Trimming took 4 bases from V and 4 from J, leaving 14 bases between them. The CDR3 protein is CASSSLAGWYEQYF. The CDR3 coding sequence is TGTGCCAGCAGCTCTCTTGCGGGGTGGTACGAGCAGTACTTC.

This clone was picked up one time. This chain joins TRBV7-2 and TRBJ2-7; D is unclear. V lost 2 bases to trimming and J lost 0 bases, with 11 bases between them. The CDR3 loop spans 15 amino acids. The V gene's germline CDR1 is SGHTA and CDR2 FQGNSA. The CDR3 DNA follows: TGTGCCAGCAGCTTATCGGTATCGAGCTCCTACGAGCAGTACTTC. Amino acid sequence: CASSLSVSSSYEQYF.

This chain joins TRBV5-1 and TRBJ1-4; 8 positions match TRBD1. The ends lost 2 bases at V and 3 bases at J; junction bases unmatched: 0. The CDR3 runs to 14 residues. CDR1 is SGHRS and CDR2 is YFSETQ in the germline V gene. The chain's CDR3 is CASSLQGANEKLFF. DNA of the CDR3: TGCGCCAGCAGCTTACAGGGGGCTAATGAAAAACTGTTTTTT. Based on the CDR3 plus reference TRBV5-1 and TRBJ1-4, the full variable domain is KAGVTQTPRYLIKTRGQQVTLSCSPISGHRSVSWYQQTPGQGLQFLFEYFSETQRNKGNFPGRFSGRQFSNSRSEMNVSTLELGDSALYLCASSLQGANEKLFFGSGTQLSVL.

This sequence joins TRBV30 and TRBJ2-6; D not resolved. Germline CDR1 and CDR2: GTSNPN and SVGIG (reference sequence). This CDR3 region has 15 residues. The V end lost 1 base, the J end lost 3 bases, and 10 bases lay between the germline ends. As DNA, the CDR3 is TGTGCCTGGAGTGGGCAGACGGGTGGGGCCAACGTCCTGACTTTC. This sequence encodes CAWSGQTGGANVLTF.

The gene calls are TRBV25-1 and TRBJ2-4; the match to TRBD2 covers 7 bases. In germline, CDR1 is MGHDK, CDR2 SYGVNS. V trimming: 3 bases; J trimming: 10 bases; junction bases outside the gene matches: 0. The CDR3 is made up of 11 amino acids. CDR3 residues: CASSEGGIQYF. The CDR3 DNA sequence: TGTGCCAGCAGTGAGGGGGGGATTCAGTACTTC.

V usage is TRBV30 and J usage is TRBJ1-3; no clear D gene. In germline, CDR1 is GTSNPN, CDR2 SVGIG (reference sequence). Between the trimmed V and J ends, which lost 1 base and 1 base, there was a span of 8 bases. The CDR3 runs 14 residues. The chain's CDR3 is CAWSAGYSGNTIYF. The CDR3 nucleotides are TGTGCCTGGAGTGCCGGGTATTCTGGAAACACCATATATTTT.

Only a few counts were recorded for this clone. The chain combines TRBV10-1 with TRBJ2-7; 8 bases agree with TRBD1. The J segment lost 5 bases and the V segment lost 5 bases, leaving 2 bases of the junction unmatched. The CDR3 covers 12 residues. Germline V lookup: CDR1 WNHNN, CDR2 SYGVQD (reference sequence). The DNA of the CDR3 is TGCGCCAGCAGTCAGACAGGGGACGAGCAGTACTTC. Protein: CASSQTGDEQYF.

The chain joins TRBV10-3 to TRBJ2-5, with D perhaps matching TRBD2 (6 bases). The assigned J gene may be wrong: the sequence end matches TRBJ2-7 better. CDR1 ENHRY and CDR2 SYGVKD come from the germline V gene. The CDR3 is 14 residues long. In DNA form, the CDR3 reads TGTGCCATCAGTGAGGATAGCGGTACCTACGAGCAGTACTTC. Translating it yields CAISEDSGTYEQYF.

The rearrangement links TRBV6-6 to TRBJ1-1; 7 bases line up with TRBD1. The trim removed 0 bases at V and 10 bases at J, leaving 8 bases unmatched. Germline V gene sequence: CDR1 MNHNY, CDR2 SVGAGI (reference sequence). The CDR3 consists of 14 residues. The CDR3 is CASSYSKGATGAFF. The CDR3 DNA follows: TGTGCCAGCAGTTACTCAAAGGGGGCAACAGGAGCTTTCTTT.

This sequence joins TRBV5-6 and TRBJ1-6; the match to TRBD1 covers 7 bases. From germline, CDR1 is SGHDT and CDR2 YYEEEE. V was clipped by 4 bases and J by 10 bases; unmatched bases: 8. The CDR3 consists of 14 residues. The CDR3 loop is CASSRRGRRSPLHF. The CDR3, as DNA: TGTGCCAGCAGCCGGAGGGGGCGCCGATCACCCCTCCACTTT. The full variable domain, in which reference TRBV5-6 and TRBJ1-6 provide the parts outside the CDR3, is DAGVTQSPTHLIKTRGQQVTLRCSPKSGHDTVSWYQQALGQGPQFIFQYYEEEERQRGNFPDRFSGHQFPNYSSELNVNALLLGDSALYLCASSRRGRRSPLHFGNGTRLTVT.

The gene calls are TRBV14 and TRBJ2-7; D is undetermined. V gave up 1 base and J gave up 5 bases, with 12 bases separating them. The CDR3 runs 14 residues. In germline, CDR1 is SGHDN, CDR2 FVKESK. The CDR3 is CASSQVPREHEQYF. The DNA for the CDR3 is TGTGCCAGCAGCCAAGTCCCTAGAGAGCACGAGCAGTACTTC.

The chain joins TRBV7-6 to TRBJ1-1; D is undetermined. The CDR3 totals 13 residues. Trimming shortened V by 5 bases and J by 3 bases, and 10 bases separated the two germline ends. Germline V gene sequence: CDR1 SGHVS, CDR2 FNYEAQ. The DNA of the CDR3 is TGTGCCAGCAGCCTAACTAGGGACACTGAAGCTTTCTTT. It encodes CASSLTRDTEAFF.

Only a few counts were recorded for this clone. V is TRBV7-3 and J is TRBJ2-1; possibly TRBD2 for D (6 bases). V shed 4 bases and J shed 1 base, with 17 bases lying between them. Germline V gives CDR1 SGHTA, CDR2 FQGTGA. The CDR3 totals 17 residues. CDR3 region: CASSSKATSGSYNEQFF. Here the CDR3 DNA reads TGTGCCAGCAGCTCCAAGGCGACTAGTGGATCCTACAATGAGCAGTTCTTC. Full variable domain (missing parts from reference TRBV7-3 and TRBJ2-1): GAGVSQTPSNKVTEKGKYVELRCDPISGHTALYWYRQSLGQGPEFLIYFQGTGAADDSGLPNDRFFAVRPEGSVSTLKIQRTERGDSAVYLCASSSKATSGSYNEQFFGPGTRLTVL.

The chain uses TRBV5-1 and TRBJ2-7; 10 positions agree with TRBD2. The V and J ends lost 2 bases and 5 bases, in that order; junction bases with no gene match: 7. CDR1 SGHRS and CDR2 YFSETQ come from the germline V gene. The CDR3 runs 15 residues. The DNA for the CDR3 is TGCGCCAGCAGCTTCCTAGCGGGAGATGGCGACGAGCAGTACTTC. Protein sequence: CASSFLAGDGDEQYF.

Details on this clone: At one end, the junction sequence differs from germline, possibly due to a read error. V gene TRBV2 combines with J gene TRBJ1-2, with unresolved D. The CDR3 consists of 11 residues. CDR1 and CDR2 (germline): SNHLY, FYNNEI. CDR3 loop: CASSTALDGGF. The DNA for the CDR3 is TGTGCCAGCAGCACCGCCTTGGACGGAGGATTC.

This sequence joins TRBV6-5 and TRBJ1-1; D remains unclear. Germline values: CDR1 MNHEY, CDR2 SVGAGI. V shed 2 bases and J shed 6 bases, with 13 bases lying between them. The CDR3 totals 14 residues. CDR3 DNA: TGTGCCAGCAGTTACCGGGGTTTCCTCTCTGAAGCTTTCTTT. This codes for CASSYRGFLSEAFF.

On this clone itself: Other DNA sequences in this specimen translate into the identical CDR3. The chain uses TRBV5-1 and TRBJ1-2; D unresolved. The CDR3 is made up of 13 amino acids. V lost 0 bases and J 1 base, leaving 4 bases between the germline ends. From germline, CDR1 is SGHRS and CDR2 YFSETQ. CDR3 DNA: TGCGCCAGCAGCTTGGCCGGTAACTATGGCTACACCTTC. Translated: CASSLAGNYGYTF.

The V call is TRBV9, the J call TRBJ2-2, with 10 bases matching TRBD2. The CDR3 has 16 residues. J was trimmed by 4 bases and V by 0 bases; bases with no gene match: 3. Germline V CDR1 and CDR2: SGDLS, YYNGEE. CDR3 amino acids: CASSVAAGGATGELFF. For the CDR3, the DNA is TGTGCCAGCAGCGTAGCAGCGGGAGGGGCCACCGGGGAGCTGTTTTTT.

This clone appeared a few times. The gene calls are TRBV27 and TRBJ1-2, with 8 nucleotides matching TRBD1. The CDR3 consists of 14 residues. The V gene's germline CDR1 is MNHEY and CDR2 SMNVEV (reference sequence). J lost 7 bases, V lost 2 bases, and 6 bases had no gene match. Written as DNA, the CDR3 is TGTGCCAGCAGTTTAACAGGGGGATCAGGTGGCTACACCTTC. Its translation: CASSLTGGSGGYTF.

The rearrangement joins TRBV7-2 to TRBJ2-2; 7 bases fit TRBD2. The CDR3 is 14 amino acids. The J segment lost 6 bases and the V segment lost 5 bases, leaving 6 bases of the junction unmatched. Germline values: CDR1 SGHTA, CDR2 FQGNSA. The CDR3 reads CASSRGRVAGELFF. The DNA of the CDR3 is TGTGCCAGCAGCCGGGGGAGGGTAGCCGGGGAGCTGTTTTTT.

In DNA form, the CDR3 reads TGTGCCAGCAGCCTCTCTAGCACAGATACGCAGTATTTT. Its protein is CASSLSSTDTQYF. The V gene is TRBV5-6, the J gene TRBJ2-3; no definite D call. The germline gives CDR1 SGHDT, CDR2 YYEEEE. The V end was cut by 4 bases, the J end by 0 bases, with 6 bases between. The CDR3 loop spans 13 amino acids.

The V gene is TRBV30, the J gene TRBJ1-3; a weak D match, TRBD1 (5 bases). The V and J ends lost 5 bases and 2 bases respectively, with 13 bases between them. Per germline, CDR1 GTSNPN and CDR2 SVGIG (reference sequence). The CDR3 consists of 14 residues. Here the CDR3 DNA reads TGTGCCTGGGACCAGGGAAGAACTGGAAACACCATATATTTT. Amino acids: CAWDQGRTGNTIYF.